These 10 T cell receptor beta chains share one sample of origin, sequenced in a study of control samples from healthy donors and cancer patients. The table came from immunoSEQ multiplex PCR; TCRdb's copy has only in-frame clones and leaves some out. The sample yields almost 95,000 clones, about nine tenths seen once. Sequencing used blood. The receptors were sampled from a woman aged 18-29 years in good health.

J is TRBJ1-2 and V is TRBV6-1; D ambiguous. The ends were cut back, 2 bases at V and 8 bases at J, with 21 bases in the middle. CDR1 and CDR2 from the germline V gene are MNHNS and SASEGT. This CDR3 region has 16 residues. CDR3 bases: TGTGCCAGCAGTGAACGGGAAGGTGTTTGGCTATACGGCTACACCTTC. Translated: CASSEREGVWLYGYTF.

The chain carries TRBV10-1 and TRBJ2-1; D is uncertain. The V and J ends lost 2 bases and 1 base respectively, with 9 bases between them. Germline V gene lookup returns CDR1 WNHNN and CDR2 SYGVQD (reference sequence). The length of the CDR3 is 15 residues. DNA for the CDR3: TGCGCCAGCAGTGAGAGGCGGTTTTCCTACAATGAGCAGTTCTTC. This gives the protein CASSERRFSYNEQFF.

The genes are TRBV10-3 and TRBJ1-1; D may be TRBD1 (6 bases). Deletions cut 3 bases from V and 4 bases from J, with 12 bases between. The CDR3 covers 14 residues. The germline V gene has CDR1 ENHRY and CDR2 SYGVKD. CDR3 nucleotides: TGTGCCATCAGTGAAGGGGGAGCTCGCACTGAAGCTTTCTTT. It specifies CAISEGGARTEAFF.

V usage is TRBV13 and J usage is TRBJ1-1; 10 bases are shared with TRBD1. Per the germline V gene, CDR1 is PRHDT and CDR2 is FYEKMQ (reference sequence). With V trimmed by 5 bases and J by 7 bases, 4 bases remained unmatched. This CDR3 contains 13 residues. In nucleotides, the CDR3 is TGTGCCAGCAGCCCGGGGACAGGGGTTGAAGCTTTCTTT. Protein: CASSPGTGVEAFF.

The V and J genes are TRBV6-5 and TRBJ1-4; 8 bases are a match to TRBD1. The V segment lost 0 bases and the J segment 9 bases; nucleotides outside the gene matches: 6. CDR3 length equals 15 residues. Germline CDR1 MNHEY, CDR2 SVGAGI. In nucleotides, the CDR3 is TGTGCCAGCAGTTACTCGACAGGGGAACGAAAAAAACTGTTTTTT. This codes for CASSYSTGERKKLFF.

The J gene is TRBJ1-2, the V gene TRBV25-1, with D possibly being TRBD1 (5 bases). CDR1 and CDR2 (germline): MGHDK, SYGVNS. Between the trimmed V and J ends, which lost 3 bases and 2 bases, there was a span of 19 bases. This CDR3 region has 17 residues. The CDR3 DNA follows: TGTGCCAGCAGTGACACCCGACCGGGACCCACGAACTATGGCTACACCTTC. It yields the protein CASSDTRPGPTNYGYTF.

V and J are TRBV18 and TRBJ1-1, with TRBD1 matching 8 bases. CDR1 and CDR2 from the germline V gene are KGHSH and LQKENI. This CDR3 is 15 amino acids long. V was clipped by 1 base and J by 5 bases; unmatched bases: 6. The chain's CDR3 is CASSPLKDRETEAFF. CDR3 DNA: TGTGCCAGCTCACCACTCAAGGACAGGGAGACTGAAGCTTTCTTT.

This chain connects TRBV2 to TRBJ1-4, with unresolved D. Germline CDR1 reads SNHLY; CDR2 reads FYNNEI. Between the trimmed V and J ends, which lost 2 bases and 8 bases, there was a span of 12 bases. The CDR3 runs to 14 residues. The CDR3 sequence is CASSESWVREKLFF. CDR3 bases: TGTGCCAGCAGTGAAAGCTGGGTACGGGAAAAACTGTTTTTT.

V usage is TRBV6-5 and J usage is TRBJ2-7, with a possible D match to TRBD2 (5 bases). The CDR3 totals 15 residues. CDR1 is MNHEY, CDR2 SVGAGI, per germline. Trimming cost V 6 bases and J 0 bases, with 15 bases left between them. CDR3 sequence: CASRDRDSSSYEQYF. Here the CDR3 DNA reads TGTGCCAGCAGGGACCGGGATTCAAGCTCCTACGAGCAGTACTTC.

V gene TRBV5-4 combines with J gene TRBJ2-5; 11 bases align to TRBD1. Germline V gene lookup returns CDR1 SGHNT and CDR2 YYREEE (reference sequence). The CDR3 extends over 14 amino acids. The ends lost 5 bases at V and 3 bases at J; junction bases unmatched: 3. The CDR3 reads CASRDRGREETQYF. As DNA, the CDR3 is TGTGCCAGCAGGGACAGGGGGCGTGAAGAGACCCAGTACTTC.